Below, 6 T cell receptor beta chains from the same sample are listed, as sequenced in a study of cytomegalovirus exposure and HLA in healthy donors. This PCR relied on a set of 60 Vbeta primers and 13 Jbeta primers. Only in-frame clones appear in the TCRdb table, and some are missing; sequencing was by immunoSEQ multiplex PCR. The data contain about 120,000 clones, 76% of them singletons. Sequenced: PBMCs. These receptors were obtained from a woman in her thirties or forties in good health and CMV-seropositive.

The V call is TRBV30, the J call TRBJ1-2; 7 bases align to TRBD1. The germline V gene encodes CDR1 GTSNPN and CDR2 SVGIG (reference sequence). This CDR3 spans 13 amino acids. The trim removed 4 bases at V and 2 bases at J, leaving 4 bases unmatched. The DNA of the CDR3 is TGTGCCTGGACGCCGACAGGGAACTATGGCTACACCTTC. Its protein is CAWTPTGNYGYTF.

V and J are TRBV2 and TRBJ1-2, with a weak D call TRBD1 (6 bases). V lost 7 bases and J 2 bases, leaving 14 bases between the germline ends. Germline CDR1 SNHLY, CDR2 FYNNEI. The CDR3 extends over 14 amino acids. The CDR3, as DNA: TGTGCCAGCAAACCCGGGACAACCAACTATGGCTACACCTTC. It is translated as CASKPGTTNYGYTF.

The chain couples TRBV5-1 to TRBJ2-7; D gene uncertain. The CDR3 spans 15 residues. Trimming left V 4 bases short and J 5 bases short, with 19 bases between. CDR1 is SGHRS and CDR2 is YFSETQ in the germline V gene. CDR3 sequence: CASSDRASGTHEQYF. The CDR3 DNA follows: TGCGCCAGCAGCGACCGAGCGTCGGGTACCCACGAGCAGTACTTC.

The CDR3 coding sequence is TGTGCCAGCAGCGATCACCGGGACTCCAATGAGCAGTTCTTC. This sequence encodes CASSDHRDSNEQFF. The V call is TRBV4-2, the J call TRBJ2-1; TRBD2 is a possible D gene (6 bases). The CDR3 runs 14 residues. Germline V gives CDR1 LGHNA, CDR2 YNFKEQ. Trimming pared 5 bases from V and 6 bases from J, leaving 14 bases between.

The genes are TRBV29-1 and TRBJ2-1, with D tentatively TRBD2 (6 bases). The CDR3 has 13 amino acids. Germline V gene sequence: CDR1 SQVTM, CDR2 ANQGSEA. Trimming took 6 bases from V and 1 from J, leaving 10 bases between them. CDR3 nucleotides: TGCAGCGTGCGGGGAATATCCTACAATGAGCAGTTCTTC. Translating gives CSVRGISYNEQFF.

The chain links TRBV7-8 to TRBJ2-3; TRBD2 matches 8 bases. Germline V CDR1 and CDR2: SGHVS, FQNEAQ. The CDR3 length is 16 residues. V shed 6 bases, J shed 0 bases, and the junction held 8 bases outside the gene matches. This CDR3 reads CASRKGVAGSTDTQYF. CDR3 nucleotide sequence: TGTGCCAGCAGGAAAGGGGTAGCGGGGAGCACAGATACGCAGTATTTT.